Below are 19 T cell receptor beta chains sequenced from a single sample in a study of blood T cell repertoires in COVID-19. Using immunoSEQ multiplex PCR, the repertoire was profiled, and TCRdb retains in-frame clones only, with some absent. Here the sample spans some 88,000 clones, roughly 80% being singletons. The sample was peripheral blood. These receptors were taken from a human donor in a cohort sampled during active COVID-19.

The chain carries TRBV5-5 and TRBJ2-3, with TRBD2 matching over 10 bases. The CDR3 is 14 residues long. V lost 1 base, J lost 6 bases, and 2 bases stayed unmatched. The germline CDR1 and CDR2 sequences are SGHKS and YYEKEE (reference sequence). CDR3 sequence reads: CASSLPSGSDTQYF. CDR3 bases: TGTGCCAGCAGCTTGCCTAGCGGGAGTGATACGCAGTATTTT.

J is TRBJ1-1 and V is TRBV7-9; TRBD1 might be the D (6 bases). Germline V gene sequence: CDR1 SEHNR, CDR2 FQNEAQ (reference sequence). The CDR3 is 13 residues long. Trimming left V 2 bases short and J 7 bases short, with 11 bases between. Written as DNA, the CDR3 is TGTGCCAGCAGCTTACAGGGGCTGGGTGAAGCTTTCTTT. It is translated as CASSLQGLGEAFF.

The chain has TRBV24-1 and TRBJ2-7, with D perhaps TRBD1 (6 bases). The CDR3 contains 9 residues. Germline assignment: CDR1 KGHDR and CDR2 SFDVKD. Here the CDR3 reads CATSDDTGV. The CDR3 nucleotides are TGTGCCACCAGTGACGACACAGGGGTC.

The V call is TRBV7-9, the J call TRBJ1-3; no clear D. CDR3 length: 14 residues. Germline CDR1 reads SEHNR; CDR2 reads FQNEAQ (reference sequence). The ends were cut back, 6 bases at V and 0 bases at J, with 9 bases in the middle. The CDR3 nucleotides are TGTGCCAGCAGTTCCGGGGTCTCTGGAAACACCATATATTTT. This sequence encodes CASSSGVSGNTIYF.

The sample holds one count of this clone. The CDR3, as DNA: TGTGCCAGCAGTTACGCGCAGGGCCCCTACGTCGGCTACACCTTC. This encodes CASSYAQGPYVGYTF. The chain combines TRBV6-2 or TRBV6-3 with TRBJ1-2; a weak D match, TRBD1 (5 bases). Germline-derived CDR1 and CDR2 are MNHEY and SVGEGT. V lost 2 bases to trimming and J lost 8 bases, with 18 bases between them. This CDR3 contains 15 residues.

CDR3 coding DNA: TGTGCCAGCAGCTTGGCCGGGACTTACTACGAGCAGTACTTC. Encoded protein: CASSLAGTYYEQYF. The gene calls are TRBV5-5 and TRBJ2-7; TRBD2 might be the D (6 bases). Germline values: CDR1 SGHKS, CDR2 YYEKEE (reference sequence). V was shortened by 0 bases and J by 3 bases, with 10 bases between the two germline ends. This CDR3 spans 14 amino acids.

This chain joins TRBV6-2 or TRBV6-3 and TRBJ2-1, with 12 bases aligning to TRBD2. Trimming at V came to 6 bases and at J to 8 bases, leaving 14 bases not matched to a gene. Germline V gene lookup returns CDR1 MNHEY and CDR2 SVGEGT. The CDR3 has 17 residues. The CDR3 sequence: CASSHGGRLAGEDEQFF. CDR3 bases: TGTGCCAGCAGCCACGGAGGACGACTAGCGGGAGAGGATGAGCAGTTCTTC.

The chain recombines TRBV5-1 with TRBJ1-4; TRBD1 is a possible D gene (6 bases). Trimming removed 4 bases at V and 8 bases at J, with 15 bases between. The CDR3 totals 14 residues. Per the germline V gene, CDR1 is SGHRS and CDR2 is YFSETQ. The CDR3 nucleotides are TGCGCCAGCAGCCACGACAGGAGTGAAGAAAAACTGTTTTTT. Translating it yields CASSHDRSEEKLFF. The full variable domain, its missing parts supplied by reference TRBV5-1 and TRBJ1-4, is KAGVTQTPRYLIKTRGQQVTLSCSPISGHRSVSWYQQTPGQGLQFLFEYFSETQRNKGNFPGRFSGRQFSNSRSEMNVSTLELGDSALYLCASSHDRSEEKLFFGSGTQLSVL.

This clone was detected many times. V gene TRBV11-2 combines with J gene TRBJ2-1; TRBD2 agrees at 12 bases. CDR3 length: 16 amino acids. Trimming at V came to 5 bases and at J to 10 bases, leaving 12 bases not matched to a gene. Germline CDR1 is SGHAT and CDR2 is FQNNGV. CDR3 in amino acids: CASSPRATSGSGEQFF. CDR3 bases: TGTGCCAGCAGCCCAAGGGCGACTAGCGGGAGTGGGGAGCAGTTCTTC.

This sequence joins TRBV28 and TRBJ1-1; 7 positions match TRBD1. V was clipped by 5 bases and J by 2 bases; unmatched bases: 8. Per germline, CDR1 MDHEN and CDR2 SYDVKM. This CDR3 region has 15 residues. The CDR3 region is CASSEGTDLNTEAFF. The CDR3 DNA reads as TGTGCCAGCAGTGAAGGGACAGACCTAAACACTGAAGCTTTCTTT.

The V gene is TRBV6-5, the J gene TRBJ2-7, with 10 bases lining up with TRBD1. Germline V gene lookup returns CDR1 MNHEY and CDR2 SVGAGI. This CDR3 comprises 15 residues. The J segment lost 3 bases and the V segment lost 6 bases, leaving 8 bases of the junction unmatched. This chain's CDR3 is CASRKGQGLDYEQYF. CDR3 coding DNA: TGTGCCAGCAGGAAGGGACAGGGGCTCGACTACGAGCAGTACTTC.

The CDR3 bases are TGTGCCAGCAGCCTAGGACAGACTAATTCACCCCTCCACTTT. Residues: CASSLGQTNSPLHF. J is TRBJ1-6 and V is TRBV5-6, with D tentatively TRBD1 (6 bases). CDR3 length equals 14 residues. The ends were cut back, 4 bases at V and 6 bases at J, with 11 bases in the middle. Looked up from germline, CDR1 is SGHDT and CDR2 is YYEEEE.

This sequence joins TRBV10-1 and TRBJ2-3; 8 bases align to TRBD2. The CDR3 runs 15 residues. Germline CDR1 reads WNHNN; CDR2 reads SYGVQD (reference sequence). The junction had 8 bases not matched to a gene; V was cut back by 5 bases and J by 4 bases. CDR3 loop: CASSSPGLVADTQYF. The CDR3 DNA is TGCGCCAGCAGTTCACCGGGACTAGTGGCAGATACGCAGTATTTT.

The rearrangement links TRBV10-3 to TRBJ2-5; 7 nucleotides line up with TRBD2. The CDR3 totals 15 residues. The germline V gene encodes CDR1 ENHRY and CDR2 SYGVKD. Trimming took 2 bases from V and 5 from J; bases not matched to a gene: 8. CDR3 nucleotides: TGTGCCATCAGTGAGAGTGGCGGGAGTGGGGAGACCCAGTACTTC. Its translation is CAISESGGSGETQYF.

V usage is TRBV19 and J usage is TRBJ1-6; perhaps TRBD1 as D (6 bases). This CDR3 has 18 amino acids. Germline lookup yields CDR1 LNHDA and CDR2 SQIVND (reference sequence). V shed 6 bases and J shed 0 bases, with 18 bases lying between them. The CDR3 region has the DNA TGTGCCAGTAGCTTCAGGGGCAGCTCGAGCTCCTATAATTCACCCCTCCACTTT. Encoded protein: CASSFRGSSSSYNSPLHF. Looking up the rest from reference TRBV19 and TRBJ1-6 gives the full variable domain: DGGITQSPKYLFRKEGQNVTLSCEQNLNHDAMYWYRQDPGQGLRLIYYSQIVNDFQKGDIAEGYSVSREKKESFPLTVTSAQKNPTAFYLCASSFRGSSSSYNSPLHFGNGTRLTVT.

The chain recombines TRBV5-1 with TRBJ1-2, with 9 bases fitting TRBD1. Germline values: CDR1 SGHRS, CDR2 YFSETQ. V shed 0 bases, J shed 5 bases, and the junction held 8 bases outside the gene matches. The CDR3 totals 16 residues. The chain's CDR3 is CASSLAVGTGLYGYTF. CDR3 nucleotide sequence: TGCGCCAGCAGCTTGGCCGTGGGGACAGGGTTGTATGGCTACACCTTC.

The V call is TRBV10-3, the J call TRBJ2-1, with 12 bases fitting TRBD2. Unmatched junction bases numbered 5, after V lost 5 bases and J lost 3 bases. This CDR3 comprises 16 residues. Germline values: CDR1 ENHRY, CDR2 SYGVKD. CDR3 in amino acids: CAISQLAGGIYNEQFF. CDR3 coding DNA: TGTGCCATCAGTCAACTAGCGGGAGGAATCTACAATGAGCAGTTCTTC.

The chain recombines TRBV27 with TRBJ2-1, with TRBD2 as a possible D gene (6 bases). The CDR3 sequence is 14 residues long. Trimming stripped 3 bases from V and 9 bases from J, with 15 bases between. Germline values: CDR1 MNHEY, CDR2 SMNVEV (reference sequence). CDR3 nucleotide sequence: TGTGCCAGCAGTTTCCCTAGCGCGGCAGCTGAGCAGTTCTTC. As protein: CASSFPSAAAEQFF.

This clone has ten or more counts. The J gene is TRBJ2-3, the V gene TRBV7-9; TRBD2 matches at 7 bases. V gave up 6 bases and J gave up 3 bases; unmatched junction bases: 18. The germline V gene has CDR1 SEHNR and CDR2 FQNEAQ (reference sequence). This CDR3 is built from 18 residues. The CDR3 nucleotides read TGTGCCAGCAGTCCTGGGGGAGCGGGGATACAGTCAACAGATACGCAGTATTTT. Encoded protein: CASSPGGAGIQSTDTQYF.